These T cell receptor beta chains were read from a single sample in a study of Ad26.COV2.S vaccination and SARS-CoV-2 variants. The assay was immunoSEQ multiplex PCR, and TCRdb's table has in-frame clones only and misses some. The data contain 350,000 to 500,000 clones, 75% to 95% of them singletons. The material sequenced was peripheral blood, taken in a trial of Ad26.COV2.S vaccine versus placebo. The receptor set was obtained from a person aged 18-60 years who received the Ad26.COV2.S COVID-19 vaccine or a placebo. Both conserved end residues are part of each CDR3. Fields, in order: J gene, V gene, D gene, clone size, CDR3 DNA, CDR3 protein. A D gene is named only where the DNA matches it firmly. The size entry is marked missing in some rows and otherwise reads once, few, many or a size class.

TRBJ1-6 | TRBV6-5 | - | - | TGTGCCAGCAGTTACTCCAGGGTTAATTCACCCCTCCACTTT | CASSYSRVNSPLHF
TRBJ2-1 | TRBV30 | TRBD1 | - | TGTGCCTGGAAAGACAGGGGTAACGACAATGAGCAGTTCTTC | CAWKDRGNDNEQFF
TRBJ1-2 | TRBV9 | - | - | TGTGCCAGCAGCGTAGATCCGGGCGGGGGCTACACCTTC | CASSVDPGGGYTF
TRBJ2-3 | TRBV18 | - | - | TGTGCCAGCTCACCATCCGTAACCGATACGCAGTATTTT | CASSPSVTDTQYF
TRBJ2-1 | TRBV7-2 | - | - | TGTGCCAGCAGCTTAGACCAGGCTTACAATGAGCAGTTCTTC | CASSLDQAYNEQFF
TRBJ2-2 | TRBV9 | TRBD2 | - | TGTGCCAGCAGCCCCGGACTAGCGGGAATAGGGAACACCGGGGAGCTGTTTTTT | CASSPGLAGIGNTGELFF
TRBJ2-7 | TRBV10-2 | TRBD2 | - | TGCGCCAGCAGGGATACTAGCGGACCATACGAGCAGTACTTC | CASRDTSGPYEQYF
TRBJ2-7 | TRBV5-1 | TRBD1 | few | TGCGCCAGCAGCTCCGGGTCCGGGACAGGGAATCGCGAGCAGTACTTC | CASSSGSGTGNREQYF
TRBJ2-1 | TRBV12-3/TRBV12-4 | - | - | TGTGCCAGCAGTTTCACGGCACTGGAGCAGTTCTTC | CASSFTALEQFF
TRBJ1-2 | TRBV9 | TRBD1 | - | TGTGCCAGCAGCAAAGCCGGACAGGGGAATGACTATGGCTACACCTTC | CASSKAGQGNDYGYTF
TRBJ2-1 | TRBV11-3 | TRBD1 | - | TGTGCCAGCAGCGACCGGGACAGGGGTAACAATGAGCAGTTCTTC | CASSDRDRGNNEQFF
TRBJ1-5 | TRBV7-9 | TRBD1 | - | TGTGCCAGCAGAAGCCGACAGGGGGCAGGAAATCAGCCCCAGCATTTT | CASRSRQGAGNQPQHF
TRBJ2-1 | TRBV5-4 | - | - | TGTGCCAGCAGCTTGTCGGGGGAGATCACCTACAATGAGCAGTTCTTC | CASSLSGEITYNEQFF
TRBJ2-7 | TRBV4-1 | - | - | TGCGCCAGCAGCCAAGGAGTTGGGGTGGACAACTACTACGAGCAGTACTTC | CASSQGVGVDNYYEQYF
TRBJ1-2 | TRBV5-1 | - | few | TGCGCCAGCAGCTTGACAGGGTCCTATGGCTACACCTTC | CASSLTGSYGYTF
TRBJ2-7 | TRBV10-1 | - | - | TGCGCCAGCAGTGTCTCGGACAGTGGGGGGCACGAGCAGTACTTC | CASSVSDSGGHEQYF
TRBJ2-5 | TRBV6-5 | TRBD1 | once | TGTGCCAGCAGTCGAGCCTCAGGGGGCCTCGGGACCCAGTACTTC | CASSRASGGLGTQYF
TRBJ1-2 | TRBV30 | TRBD1 | few | TGTGCCTGGGGTCGACAGGGTCGCGTCTATGGCTACACCTTC | CAWGRQGRVYGYTF
TRBJ2-1 | TRBV9 | TRBD1 | once | TGTGCCAGCAGCGTAGGGGGACAGGACTACAATGAGCAGTTCTTC | CASSVGGQDYNEQFF
TRBJ2-7 | TRBV7-3 | - | - | TGTGCCAGCAGCTACGCGCAGGGTATACCCTCCTACGAGCAGTACTTC | CASSYAQGIPSYEQYF
TRBJ2-7 | TRBV24-1 | TRBD1 | - | TGTGCCACCAGTGTCAGGGGGTACGAGCAGTACTTC | CATSVRGYEQYF
TRBJ1-5 | TRBV28 | - | - | TGTGCCAGCAGTTCACAGGGACAGCCCCAGCATTTT | CASSSQGQPQHF
TRBJ2-2 | TRBV5-1 | TRBD1 | - | TGCGCCAGCTCCGGGACAGGGAACACCGGGGAGCTGTTTTTT | CASSGTGNTGELFF
TRBJ2-7 | TRBV4-3 | - | - | TGCGCCAGCAGCCAAGGTTTTTCGAGACTGTCTTCCTACGAGCAGTACTTC | CASSQGFSRLSSYEQYF
TRBJ2-7 | TRBV6-5 | - | - | TGTGCCAGCTCCATAAGGGTTTTCTACGAGCAGTACTTC | CASSIRVFYEQYF
TRBJ1-1 | TRBV3-1/TRBV3-2 | TRBD1 | - | TGTGCCAGCAGCCAAGATGAGACAGGGTGGACTGAAGCTTTCTTT | CASSQDETGWTEAFF
TRBJ2-7 | TRBV7-9 | - | - | TGTGCCAGCAGCTTCGGGGGACACGCCTACGAGCAGTACTTC | CASSFGGHAYEQYF
TRBJ2-2 | TRBV24-1 | TRBD2 | - | TGTGCCACCAGTGCTCTAGCGGGCGTAAACACCGGGGAGCTGTTTTTT | CATSALAGVNTGELFF
TRBJ2-7 | TRBV6-5 | - | - | TGTGCCAGCAGCCGCACGCCGACAGTCTCCTACGAGCAGTACTTC | CASSRTPTVSYEQYF
TRBJ2-1 | TRBV4-3 | TRBD1 | - | TGCGCCAGCAGCCCCCAGCCGGGACAGTACCTAACCGAGCAGTTCTTC | CASSPQPGQYLTEQFF